The 14 T cell receptor beta chains in this list originate from one sample, sequenced in a study of T cell responses to AZD1222 COVID-19 vaccine. Produced via immunoSEQ multiplex PCR; TCRdb's table is partial and in-frame only. The repertoire holds around 74,000 clones, with roughly 94% as singletons. The material sequenced was peripheral blood, taken on day 0 of MenACWY control vaccination. Source of these receptors: an adult in good health.

The gene calls are TRBV24-1 and TRBJ2-3; TRBD2 matches 12 bases. Germline V gene lookup returns CDR1 KGHDR and CDR2 SFDVKD. The CDR3 is 18 amino acids. V dropped 3 bases and J dropped 5; count of bases not matched to a gene: 11. CDR3 in DNA: TGTGCCACCAGTGATCCGGAGGCTAGCGGGGGGGCTGTAGATACGCAGTATTTT. Translation: CATSDPEASGGAVDTQYF.

The rearrangement joins TRBV14 to TRBJ1-4; D is uncertain. V gave up 1 base and J gave up 3 bases, with 9 bases separating them. This CDR3 is 15 amino acids long. Germline V lookup: CDR1 SGHDN, CDR2 FVKESK. Here the CDR3 reads CASSQGYGANEKLFF. The CDR3 region has the DNA TGTGCCAGCAGCCAAGGCTATGGAGCTAATGAAAAACTGTTTTTT.

This chain uses TRBV18 with TRBJ2-7; D not resolved. Trimming took 3 bases from V and 0 from J, leaving 12 bases between them. This CDR3 region has 15 residues. Germline V gives CDR1 KGHSH, CDR2 LQKENI. This chain's CDR3 is CASSPRVQSSYEQYF. The CDR3 bases are TGTGCCAGCTCACCGCGCGTACAAAGCTCCTACGAGCAGTACTTC.

The rearrangement joins TRBV11-2 to TRBJ2-7; unclear D gene. V was trimmed by 5 bases and J by 0 bases, leaving 14 bases between them. Germline loops: CDR1 SGHAT, CDR2 FQNNGV. The CDR3 runs to 15 residues. The CDR3 sequence is CASSPRLDASYEQYF. As DNA, the CDR3 is TGTGCCAGCAGCCCCCGCCTCGACGCCTCCTACGAGCAGTACTTC.

The chain combines TRBV19 with TRBJ2-2, with TRBD1 identical over 8 bases. Germline assignment: CDR1 LNHDA and CDR2 SQIVND (reference sequence). V shed 6 bases and J 0 bases; nucleotides not matched to a gene: 12. The CDR3 contains 18 residues. The CDR3, as DNA: TGTGCCAGTAGCCCCACCGGGACAGGATTCGCGAACACCGGGGAGCTGTTTTTT. It codes for CASSPTGTGFANTGELFF. The full variable domain, completed using reference TRBV19 and TRBJ2-2, is DGGITQSPKYLFRKEGQNVTLSCEQNLNHDAMYWYRQDPGQGLRLIYYSQIVNDFQKGDIAEGYSVSREKKESFPLTVTSAQKNPTAFYLCASSPTGTGFANTGELFFGEGSRLTVL.

The gene calls are TRBV7-9 and TRBJ1-3; D is unresolved. This CDR3 spans 15 amino acids. Deletions cut 2 bases from V and 0 bases from J, with 8 bases between. Looked up from germline, CDR1 is SEHNR and CDR2 is FQNEAQ (reference sequence). CDR3 residues: CASSLSGNSGNTIYF. Written as DNA, the CDR3 is TGTGCCAGCAGCTTATCGGGAAACTCTGGAAACACCATATATTTT.

This chain connects TRBV7-2 to TRBJ2-3, with D perhaps given as TRBD1 or TRBD2 (5 bases each). The CDR3 covers 16 residues. Germline V CDR1 and CDR2: SGHTA, FQGNSA. V dropped 1 base and J dropped 5 bases, with 16 bases sitting between them. DNA for the CDR3: TGTGCCAGCAGCTTAGATGGGACGGCAGGAGGAGATACGCAGTATTTT. It is translated as CASSLDGTAGGDTQYF.

The chain has TRBV30 and TRBJ1-5; 7 nucleotides line up with TRBD1. Trimming cost V 1 base and J 4 bases; bases outside gene matches: 4. This CDR3 is 14 amino acids long. Germline CDR1 and CDR2: GTSNPN and SVGIG (reference sequence). CDR3 sequence (DNA): TGTGCCTGGAGTGCGCACAGGGGTAATCAGCCCCAGCATTTT. It specifies CAWSAHRGNQPQHF.

The CDR3 loop reads CASSTTHRGSNEQFF. CDR3 bases: TGTGCCAGCAGCACGACCCATCGGGGATCCAATGAGCAGTTCTTC. The gene calls are TRBV9 and TRBJ2-1, with TRBD2 as a possible D gene (5 bases). This CDR3 is 15 amino acids long. V shed 4 bases and J shed 6 bases, with 17 bases lying between them. Germline V gene data show CDR1 as SGDLS and CDR2 as YYNGEE.

The chain recombines TRBV7-8 with TRBJ2-5; 8 nucleotides align to TRBD2. Germline trimming cut 6 bases from V and 5 bases from J; bases unmatched to any gene: 11. This CDR3 is built from 15 residues. Per germline, CDR1 SGHVS and CDR2 FQNEAQ. CDR3 sequence (DNA): TGTGCCAGCAGAAAAAGCGGGAGTGCCGGGGAGACCCAGTACTTC. Translation gives CASRKSGSAGETQYF.

V usage is TRBV28 and J usage is TRBJ1-2; D gene ambiguous. The germline CDR1 and CDR2 sequences are MDHEN and SYDVKM. The length of the CDR3 is 10 residues. Trimming removed 4 bases from V and 10 bases from J, with 7 bases in between. The CDR3 sequence is CASSSGTYTF. CDR3 coding DNA: TGTGCCAGCAGTTCAGGAACCTACACCTTC.

The gene calls are TRBV19 and TRBJ1-1; weak D call: TRBD1 (6 bases). The CDR3 is made up of 18 amino acids. Looked up from germline, CDR1 is LNHDA and CDR2 is SQIVND (reference sequence). V was pared by 4 bases and J by 0 bases, with 21 bases between. CDR3 nucleotides: TGTGCCAGTAGTACGAGTAGCTTACCGGGACACATGAACACTGAAGCTTTCTTT. This gives the protein CASSTSSLPGHMNTEAFF.

The V call is TRBV14, the J call TRBJ2-2; perhaps TRBD1 as D (6 bases). This CDR3 region has 14 residues. V was trimmed by 4 bases and J by 6 bases, leaving 12 bases between them. Germline V gene data show CDR1 as SGHDN and CDR2 as FVKESK. CDR3 in DNA: TGTGCCAGCAGCCCACAGGGCATTTCCGGGGAGCTGTTTTTT. Its translation is CASSPQGISGELFF.

V and J are TRBV6-5 and TRBJ1-1; no definite D call. The length of the CDR3 is 13 residues. Germline CDR1 MNHEY, CDR2 SVGAGI. Trimming took 7 bases from V and 0 from J, leaving 9 bases between them. The DNA for the CDR3 is TGTGCCAGCAACAAGGCCCTGAACACTGAAGCTTTCTTT. It translates to CASNKALNTEAFF.